A single sample is the source of the 5 T cell receptor beta chains below, sequenced in a study of spatial heterogeneity in lung cancer. The time point is: sample taken at primary tumor resection. Sequencing of whole RNA from tumor, nontumor lung or frozen PBMC involved no sorting. TCRdb reprocessed the 5' RACE reads via MiXCR and lists one record per CDR3 protein. Among about 18,000 distinct CDR3 sequences listed, about 20% were seen once. Sequencing used PBMCs, obtained at surgery. These receptors were collected from a male donor with early-stage non-small cell lung cancer.

The chain has TRBV11-3 and TRBJ2-3, with a weak D call TRBD1 (5 bases). CDR3 length: 16 amino acids. Trimming removed 0 bases at V and 4 bases at J, with 14 bases between. Looked up from germline, CDR1 is SGHNT and CDR2 is YENEEA. This CDR3 is CASSLEGRQGSDTQYF. The CDR3 nucleotides read TGTGCCAGCAGCTTAGAGGGCCGCCAGGGATCAGATACGCAGTATTTT.

The rearrangement joins TRBV7-2 to TRBJ1-2; D is perhaps TRBD1 (5 bases). The germline V and J ends were trimmed by 5 bases and 7 bases, with 11 bases remaining between them. CDR1 and CDR2 (germline): SGHTA, FQGNSA. The CDR3 loop spans 12 amino acids. The CDR3 loop reads CASSKGIAGYTF. CDR3 bases: TGTGCCAGCAGCAAGGGGATAGCTGGCTACACCTTC.

This sequence joins TRBV12-3 or TRBV12-4 and TRBJ1-4, with D perhaps TRBD1 (5 bases). V was pared by 6 bases and J by 5 bases, with 16 bases between. This CDR3 has 15 residues. The CDR3 here is CASRTSGFGNEKLFF. As DNA, the CDR3 is TGTGCCAGCAGAACATCAGGGTTCGGCAATGAAAAACTGTTTTTT.

This clonotype has more than one count but fewer than ten. The chain uses TRBV20-1 and TRBJ2-1; D is possibly TRBD1 (7 bases). The CDR3 runs to 12 residues. Germline CDR1 is DFQATT and CDR2 is SNEGSKA (reference sequence). Trimming removed 6 bases from V and 9 bases from J, with 15 bases in between. CDR3 bases: TGCAGTGCCAGGGGGGCAGGGGTTGAGCAGTTCTTC. Its protein product is CSARGAGVEQFF.

The chain employs TRBV14 and TRBJ2-7; 7 bases align to TRBD1. V lost 3 bases, J lost 4 bases, and 3 bases stayed unmatched. This CDR3 is 13 amino acids long. Looked up from germline, CDR1 is SGHDN and CDR2 is FVKESK. This CDR3 reads CASSQTTGYEQYF. The DNA of the CDR3 is TGTGCCAGCAGCCAGACGACAGGGTACGAGCAGTACTTC.